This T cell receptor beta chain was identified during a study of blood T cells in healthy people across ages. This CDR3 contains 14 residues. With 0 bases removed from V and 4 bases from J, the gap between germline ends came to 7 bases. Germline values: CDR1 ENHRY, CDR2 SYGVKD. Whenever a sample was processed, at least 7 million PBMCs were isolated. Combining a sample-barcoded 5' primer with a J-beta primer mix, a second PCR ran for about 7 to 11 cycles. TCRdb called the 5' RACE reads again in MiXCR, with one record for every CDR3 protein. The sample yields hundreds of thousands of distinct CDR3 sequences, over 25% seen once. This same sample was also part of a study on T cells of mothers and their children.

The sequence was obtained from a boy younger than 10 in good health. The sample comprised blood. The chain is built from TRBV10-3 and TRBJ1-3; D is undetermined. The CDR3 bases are TGTGCCATCAGTGAGTCCTCGGCAGGAAACACCATATATTTT. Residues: CAISESSAGNTIYF.